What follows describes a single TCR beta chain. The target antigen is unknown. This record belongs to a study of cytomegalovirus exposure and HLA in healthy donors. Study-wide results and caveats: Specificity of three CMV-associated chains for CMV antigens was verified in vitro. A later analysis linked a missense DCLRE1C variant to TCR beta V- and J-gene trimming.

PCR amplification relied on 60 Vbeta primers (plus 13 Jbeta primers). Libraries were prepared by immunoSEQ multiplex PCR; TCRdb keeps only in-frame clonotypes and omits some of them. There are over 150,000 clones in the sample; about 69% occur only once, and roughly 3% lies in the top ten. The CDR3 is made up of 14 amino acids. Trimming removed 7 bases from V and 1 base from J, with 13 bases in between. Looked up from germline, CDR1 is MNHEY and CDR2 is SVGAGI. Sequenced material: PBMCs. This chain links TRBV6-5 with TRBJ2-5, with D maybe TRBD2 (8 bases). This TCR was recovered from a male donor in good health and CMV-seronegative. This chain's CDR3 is CASTGGDSQETQYF. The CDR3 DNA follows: TGTGCCAGCACCGGGGGGGACAGCCAAGAGACCCAGTACTTC.